The rows below give T cell receptor beta chains drawn from one sample of a study of blood T cell repertoires in COVID-19. The repertoire was sequenced with immunoSEQ multiplex PCR; TCRdb's copy has only in-frame clones and lacks some. The sample comprises roughly 220,000 clones, around four fifths of which are singletons, and less than 6.5% rests with the top ten. Material: peripheral blood. These receptors all come from a woman aged 55-70 years who had recovered from COVID-19. The CDR3 runs from the conserved cysteine through the conserved F or W. D genes are given only for firm matches. Size values are once, few and many counts, or a class for expanded clones, and some rows have none.

clone size,J gene,V gene,D gene,CDR3 DNA,CDR3 protein
NA,TRBJ1-6,TRBV2,TRBD1,TGTGCCAGCAGTGGTACAGGGGGCCCCAATTCACCCCTCCACTTT,CASSGTGGPNSPLHF
NA,TRBJ2-3,TRBV19,TRBD2,TGTGCCAGTAGTGGTGATATAGCGGGGGACCTCACAGATACGCAGTATTTT,CASSGDIAGDLTDTQYF
NA,TRBJ1-6,TRBV3-1/TRBV3-2,NA,TGTGCCAGCAGCCAATTTGGGAGCTCCTATAATTCACCCCTCCACTTT,CASSQFGSSYNSPLHF
NA,TRBJ1-2,TRBV5-4,NA,TGTGCCAGCAGCTGGGACAACGGCTATGGCTACACCTTC,CASSWDNGYGYTF
once,TRBJ1-3,TRBV6-5,NA,TGTGCCAGCAGTTACTCAAATGTCGGCTCTGGAAACACCATATATTTT,CASSYSNVGSGNTIYF
NA,TRBJ1-2,TRBV6-1,TRBD1,TGTGCCAGCAGTGACGGGACAGGGCTTTATGGCTACACCTTC,CASSDGTGLYGYTF
few,TRBJ1-1,TRBV9,TRBD1,TGTGCCAGCAGCGTAGCCGCAGGGACAGAGAGCACTGAAGCTTTCTTT,CASSVAAGTESTEAFF
NA,TRBJ2-7,TRBV27,NA,TGTGCCAGCAGTTTAGGATCGACAGACCTCTACGAGCAGTACTTC,CASSLGSTDLYEQYF
NA,TRBJ2-7,TRBV30,NA,TGTGCCTGGAACAGGGAGAACGGGCAGTACTTC,CAWNRENGQYF
NA,TRBJ2-7,TRBV7-8,NA,TGTGCCAGCAGCTTAGCGCGGACAGAGGGCGAGCAGTACTTC,CASSLARTEGEQYF
NA,TRBJ2-2,TRBV25-1,NA,TGTGCCAGCTCGACAGGCACCGGGGAGCTGTTTTTT,CASSTGTGELFF
many,TRBJ1-2,TRBV4-2,NA,TGTGCCAGCAGCCAAGCACAGGGTTTAGAGGGCTATGGCTACACCTTC,CASSQAQGLEGYGYTF
NA,TRBJ2-7,TRBV28,NA,TGTGCCAGCAGTTTAAGGGGATACGAGCAGTACTTC,CASSLRGYEQYF
NA,TRBJ2-4,TRBV11-2,NA,TGTGCCAGCAGCCCGAGCGGGCTGGGGGTAGCCAAAAACATTCAGTACTTC,CASSPSGLGVAKNIQYF
NA,TRBJ2-1,TRBV29-1,TRBD2,TGCAGCGTGGAAGCGACTAGCGGGGGGGAAAAATACAATGAGCAGTTCTTC,CSVEATSGGEKYNEQFF
NA,TRBJ1-6,TRBV7-2,NA,TGTGCCAGCAGCTTAAATTTCGGGGTTTATAATTCACCCCTCCACTTT,CASSLNFGVYNSPLHF
NA,TRBJ2-7,TRBV5-5,NA,TGTGCCAGCAGCTTGGTCGGACAGGCGGGAGAGCAGTACTTC,CASSLVGQAGEQYF
few,TRBJ1-5,TRBV12-2,NA,TGTGCAAGTCGCTTCCTTTACAGGGGTCAGCCCCAGCATTTT,CASRFLYRGQPQHF
NA,TRBJ2-1,TRBV10-2,NA,TGCGCCAGCAGTCGCCAGGGCGATGAGCAGTTCTTC,CASSRQGDEQFF
NA,TRBJ2-7,TRBV13,TRBD1,TGTGCCAGCAGCTTAGACAGGGGATCCGAGCAGTACTTC,CASSLDRGSEQYF
NA,TRBJ1-5,TRBV9,TRBD1,TGTGCCAGCAGCGTAGAGGGACAGTCTTATCAGCCCCAGCATTTT,CASSVEGQSYQPQHF
NA,TRBJ2-1,TRBV6-2/TRBV6-3,TRBD1,TGTGCCAGCAGTTTCACGAAAGGGACAGGGGCTGACAATGAGCAGTTCTTC,CASSFTKGTGADNEQFF
NA,TRBJ2-5,TRBV7-8,TRBD2,TGTGCCAGCAGCTTAGGGGGACTACTTGGAGAGACCCAGTACTTC,CASSLGGLLGETQYF
NA,TRBJ1-2,TRBV7-3,NA,TGTGCCAGCAGCCCCCGCGGGGGGTTGTATGGCTACACCTTC,CASSPRGGLYGYTF
NA,TRBJ1-4,TRBV7-2,TRBD1,TGTGCCAGCAGCTCGACAGGGTTCGGTGAAAAACTGTTTTTT,CASSSTGFGEKLFF
NA,TRBJ2-5,TRBV6-5,TRBD1,TGTGCCAGCAGCCGCCGGGACAGGCAAGAGACCCAGTACTTC,CASSRRDRQETQYF
NA,TRBJ1-1,TRBV19,TRBD1,TGTGCCAGTAGTATAGCTAGACAGGGGAACACTGAAGCTTTCTTT,CASSIARQGNTEAFF
NA,TRBJ2-1,TRBV5-1,NA,TGCGCCAGCAGGGAGAGGACTAACAATGAGCAGTTCTTC,CASRERTNNEQFF
NA,TRBJ2-3,TRBV4-1,NA,TGCGCCAGCAGCCAAGATGGAGGGGGCACAGATACGCAGTATTTT,CASSQDGGGTDTQYF
NA,TRBJ1-4,TRBV2,TRBD1,TGTGCCAGCAGTGTTTTAGGGGGCGGTGAAAAACTGTTTTTT,CASSVLGGGEKLFF
NA,TRBJ2-7,TRBV12-3/TRBV12-4,NA,TGTGCCAGCAGTTTGTACAACCCCTACGAGCAGTACTTC,CASSLYNPYEQYF
NA,TRBJ2-7,TRBV5-4,TRBD1,TGTGCCAGCAGCCGCCCGTCGGGACAGGGTTACTACGAGCAGTACTTC,CASSRPSGQGYYEQYF
NA,TRBJ2-3,TRBV7-2,TRBD2,TGTGCCAGCAGCACAACCGGGACTAGCGGGGGAGAATACACAGATACGCAGTATTTT,CASSTTGTSGGEYTDTQYF
once,TRBJ2-7,TRBV5-5,NA,TGTGCCAGCAGCTTAGGCCCCGGGACAATTGAGCAGTACTTC,CASSLGPGTIEQYF
NA,TRBJ1-5,TRBV7-2,NA,TGTGCCAGCAGCTTAGACAGGGCGCTCAATCAGCCCCAGCATTTT,CASSLDRALNQPQHF
NA,TRBJ1-2,TRBV9,TRBD1,TGTGCCAGCAGCCACCCCCGGGACAGGGAAGAGAATGGCTACACCTTC,CASSHPRDREENGYTF
NA,TRBJ2-3,TRBV7-3,TRBD2,TGTGCCAGCAGCTTCCGGGGGGATTCCACAGATACGCAGTATTTT,CASSFRGDSTDTQYF
NA,TRBJ1-1,TRBV6-1,NA,TGTGCCAGCAGTGAAATGGGCTCCACTGAAGCTTTCTTT,CASSEMGSTEAFF
NA,TRBJ2-6,TRBV30,NA,TGTGCCTGGAGTCTATACGGGGCCAACGTCCTGACTTTC,CAWSLYGANVLTF
NA,TRBJ1-6,TRBV9,TRBD1,TGTGCCAGCAGCCCGAGGACAGGCGGAGATCCACCCCTCCACTTT,CASSPRTGGDPPLHF
NA,TRBJ2-2,TRBV5-1,TRBD2,TGCGCCACCGCGGGACTAGTGACACCCGGGGAGCTGTTTTTT,CATAGLVTPGELFF
NA,TRBJ1-4,TRBV14,TRBD1,TGTGCCAGCAGTCGCAGGGGGTCGAATGAAAAACTGTTTTTT,CASSRRGSNEKLFF
few,TRBJ2-2,TRBV4-1,TRBD2,TGCGCCAGCAGCGGACTAGCGGGGACCCGCGGGGACACCGGGGAGCTGTTTTTT,CASSGLAGTRGDTGELFF
NA,TRBJ2-2,TRBV7-6,TRBD2,TGTGCCAGCAGCTTAGGGGCTAGCGGGGGACCCCTCCCCGGGGAGCTGTTTTTT,CASSLGASGGPLPGELFF
NA,TRBJ2-7,TRBV7-8,TRBD2,TGTGCCAGCAGCTCCGGAGGACTAGCGTTCGAGCAGTACTTC,CASSSGGLAFEQYF